A selection of T cell receptor beta chains follows, all from one sample in a study of regulatory T cells in long-lasting Graves disease. TCRdb itself ran the multiplex PCR reads through MiXCR, one entry per CDR3 protein. The repertoire includes a few hundred thousand distinct CDR3 sequences, 13% of them detected once, and 8% to 10% sits in the top ten. The data were also submitted as part of a second study, on T cells in Graves' hyperthyroidism and ophthalmopathy.

The specimen was peripheral blood mononuclear cells (PBMCs), collected at new diagnosis, from a patient treated with antithyroid drugs. The receptors come from a man under 40 with Graves disease. CDR3s include the opening cysteine and the closing phenylalanine or tryptophan. The order of the fields is CDR3 protein, CDR3 DNA, V gene, D gene, clone size, J gene. The D gene is left open where the match is weak. The listing skips clone size in some rows; elsewhere it reads once, few, many or a size class.

CASSSTGGILETQYF	TGTGCCAGCAGCTCGACTGGCGGGATCCTCGAGACCCAGTACTTC	TRBV11-1	NA	few	TRBJ2-5
CASSSPRSGAVQETQYF	TGTGCCAGCAGCTCCCCCCGTAGCGGCGCCGTCCAAGAGACCCAGTACTTC	TRBV7-9	NA	many	TRBJ2-5
CASSSSGRGYNEQFF	TGTGCCAGCAGCTCGAGCGGGAGAGGGTACAATGAGCAGTTCTTC	TRBV13	TRBD2	many	TRBJ2-1
CASSETGELYNEQFF	TGTGCCAGCAGTGAAACGGGAGAGCTCTACAATGAGCAGTTCTTC	TRBV2	NA	many	TRBJ2-1
CASKEGGPADTQYF	TGTGCCAGTAAGGAGGGAGGGCCGGCAGATACGCAGTATTTT	TRBV19	TRBD2	NA	TRBJ2-3
CSVGGGPKTYEQYF	TGCAGCGTTGGCGGCGGACCTAAAACCTACGAGCAGTACTTC	TRBV29-1	NA	NA	TRBJ2-7
CASSRIVRGDEQFF	TGTGCCAGCAGCCGAATAGTCCGAGGCGATGAGCAGTTCTTC	TRBV3-1	NA	many	TRBJ2-1
CAWRESWAGQFF	TGTGCCTGGAGGGAATCTTGGGCGGGGCAGTTCTTC	TRBV30	NA	many	TRBJ2-1
CASSRGLF	TGTGCCAGCTCTAGGGGCCTCTTC	TRBV3-1	NA	NA	TRBJ2-1
CASSRWSGGGNIQYF	TGTGCCAGCAGCCGGTGGTCCGGCGGGGGAAACATTCAGTACTTC	TRBV7-9	TRBD2	NA	TRBJ2-4
CASRRGGDGYGYTF	TGTGCCAGCAGACGGGGGGGGGACGGCTATGGCTACACCTTC	TRBV5-4	NA	NA	TRBJ1-2
CASSYVWRDSPYNEQFF	TGTGCCAGCAGTTACGTGTGGCGGGACTCCCCTTACAATGAGCAGTTCTTC	TRBV6-5	NA	many	TRBJ2-1
CASTTSGIETQYF	TGTGCCAGCACGACTAGCGGGATAGAGACCCAGTACTTC	TRBV6-1	TRBD2	NA	TRBJ2-5
CAIRPTSASSYEQYF	TGTGCCATCAGACCGACTAGCGCGAGCTCCTACGAGCAGTACTTC	TRBV10-3	TRBD2	many	TRBJ2-7
CASSQPYNTEAFF	TGTGCCAGCAGCCAACCATATAACACTGAAGCTTTCTTT	TRBV3-1	NA	NA	TRBJ1-1
CASSGTIGETQYF	TGTGCCAGCAGTGGGACTATTGGGGAGACCCAGTACTTC	TRBV6-1	NA	many	TRBJ2-5
CASSARDSYNSPLHF	TGTGCCAGCAGCGCGAGGGATTCCTATAATTCACCCCTCCACTTT	TRBV28	NA	many	TRBJ1-6
CASSGSPGTSGNSNEQFF	TGTGCCAGCAGTGGAAGTCCCGGGACTAGCGGGAACAGCAATGAGCAGTTCTTC	TRBV25-1	TRBD2	many	TRBJ2-1
CSARGLAGLYEQYF	TGCAGTGCTCGAGGACTAGCGGGTCTATACGAGCAGTACTTC	TRBV20-1	TRBD2	many	TRBJ2-7
CASRNLGPGEAFF	TGTGCCAGCAGGAACCTGGGCCCGGGTGAAGCTTTCTTT	TRBV25-1	NA	few	TRBJ1-1
CASFHGGEQFF	TGTGCCAGCTTCCATGGGGGTGAGCAGTTCTTC	TRBV12-3/TRBV12-4	NA	many	TRBJ2-1
CSASPSGLVGNNEQFF	TGCAGTGCTAGCCCTTCGGGACTAGTGGGGAACAATGAGCAGTTCTTC	TRBV20-1	TRBD2	NA	TRBJ2-1
CAILTTSGSYEQYF	TGTGCCATCCTTACGACTAGCGGATCCTACGAGCAGTACTTC	TRBV10-3	TRBD2	NA	TRBJ2-7
CSASRTSGAASYEQYF	TGCAGTGCTAGTCGCACTAGCGGGGCCGCCTCCTACGAGCAGTACTTC	TRBV20-1	TRBD2	few	TRBJ2-7
CASSPKIGTSRQDTQYF	TGTGCCAGCTCACCAAAAATCGGGACCTCTCGGCAAGATACGCAGTATTTT	TRBV18	NA	many	TRBJ2-3
CSARSQGAGEQYF	TGCAGTGCTAGATCACAGGGGGCTGGAGAGCAGTACTTC	TRBV20-1	TRBD1	few	TRBJ2-7
CASSSREGTPGNIQYF	TGTGCCAGCAGCTCCCGGGAGGGGACACCCGGGAACATTCAGTACTTC	TRBV7-9	TRBD2	few	TRBJ2-4
CASSQGLAEGTQYF	TGTGCCAGCAGCCAGGGACTAGCGGAGGGTACGCAGTATTTT	TRBV3-1	TRBD2	NA	TRBJ2-3
CASRTTGTSGRKTQYF	TGTGCCAGCAGAACTACTGGGACTAGCGGGAGAAAGACCCAGTACTTC	TRBV25-1	TRBD2	few	TRBJ2-5
CASSNTGTRNNEQFF	TGTGCCAGCAGCAACACCGGGACTCGGAACAATGAGCAGTTCTTC	TRBV11-3	NA	many	TRBJ2-1
CASAATLENIQYF	TGTGCCAGCGCCGCGACGCTAGAGAACATTCAGTACTTC	TRBV25-1	NA	few	TRBJ2-4
CASSPTGTQGETQYF	TGTGCCAGTAGTCCTACCGGGACTCAAGGGGAGACCCAGTACTTC	TRBV19	NA	NA	TRBJ2-5
CSARKAGGRSVSLDEQFF	TGCAGTGCTAGGAAGGCGGGAGGGCGATCCGTGAGTCTGGATGAGCAGTTCTTC	TRBV20-1	TRBD2	many	TRBJ2-1
CASSPRRTDTQYF	TGTGCCAGCAGCCCTCGAAGGACAGATACGCAGTATTTT	TRBV7-9	NA	many	TRBJ2-3
CASSPGELGAFF	TGTGCCAGCAGCCCGGGAGAATTGGGGGCTTTCTTT	TRBV7-9	NA	few	TRBJ1-1
CASSQGLPSGRAADTQYF	TGTGCCAGCAGCCAAGGTCTGCCTAGCGGGAGGGCCGCAGATACGCAGTATTTT	TRBV3-1	TRBD2	NA	TRBJ2-3
CASTKGRESYNEQFF	TGTGCCAGTACGAAGGGTCGGGAGAGTTACAATGAGCAGTTCTTC	TRBV19	NA	many	TRBJ2-1
CAWSVESNQPQHF	TGTGCCTGGAGTGTGGAGAGTAATCAGCCCCAGCATTTT	TRBV30	NA	many	TRBJ1-5
CVSRASGSDTQYF	TGTGTCAGCAGGGCTAGCGGATCAGATACGCAGTATTTT	TRBV6-5	TRBD2	NA	TRBJ2-3
CATSDLRGPQETQYF	TGTGCCACCAGTGATTTGAGGGGTCCCCAAGAGACCCAGTACTTC	TRBV24-1	NA	few	TRBJ2-5
CASTRLAGLNEQFF	TGTGCCAGCACCAGACTAGCGGGACTCAATGAGCAGTTCTTC	TRBV12-3/TRBV12-4	TRBD2	many	TRBJ2-1
CASSPNRQGAPGTEAFF	TGTGCCAGCAGCCCCAACAGACAGGGGGCGCCCGGCACTGAAGCTTTCTTT	TRBV12-3/TRBV12-4	TRBD1	many	TRBJ1-1
CASSHRVYSPLHF	TGTGCCAGCAGTCACAGGGTTTATTCACCCCTCCACTTT	TRBV27	NA	many	TRBJ1-6
CAWSRGLYEQYF	TGTGCCTGGAGCCGAGGGCTCTACGAGCAGTACTTC	TRBV30	NA	few	TRBJ2-7
CASSQDQGGHYGYTF	TGCGCCAGCAGCCAAGATCAAGGGGGCCACTATGGCTACACCTTC	TRBV5-1	TRBD1	NA	TRBJ1-2
CASLREPSGRYEQYF	TGTGCCAGCCTCAGGGAGCCTAGCGGGAGGTACGAGCAGTACTTC	TRBV2	TRBD2	many	TRBJ2-7
CAISESEGRTYEQYF	TGTGCCATCAGTGAGTCGGAGGGCCGGACCTACGAGCAGTACTTC	TRBV10-3	NA	NA	TRBJ2-7
CASSRGTSGSKSTDTQYF	TGTGCCAGCAGCAGAGGGACTAGCGGGAGCAAGAGCACAGATACGCAGTATTTT	TRBV12-3/TRBV12-4	TRBD2	many	TRBJ2-3
CASSPRRTVHRGEQFF	TGTGCCAGCAGCCCCCGGAGAACAGTGCATAGGGGGGAGCAGTTCTTC	TRBV7-9	NA	many	TRBJ2-1
CASSMGSNEKLFF	TGTGCCAGTAGTATGGGAAGCAACGAAAAACTGTTTTTT	TRBV19	NA	few	TRBJ1-4
CASSRRDSRGETQYF	TGTGCCAGCAGCCGCCGGGACTCAAGAGGAGAGACCCAGTACTTC	TRBV6-1	NA	few	TRBJ2-5
CASSNPTSRVQFF	TGTGCCAGCAGCAACCCGACTAGTCGAGTGCAGTTCTTC	TRBV11-3	NA	NA	TRBJ2-1
CASSSPPGQGNQPQHF	TGTGCCAGCAGTTCCCCCCCGGGACAGGGCAATCAGCCCCAGCATTTT	TRBV12-3/TRBV12-4	TRBD1	many	TRBJ1-5
CASSVGGGGEPQHF	TGTGCCAGCAGCGTAGGTGGGGGAGGGGAGCCCCAGCATTTT	TRBV9	NA	NA	TRBJ1-5
CASTPWTGGLNYGYTF	TGTGCCAGCACCCCCTGGACAGGGGGCCTAAACTATGGCTACACCTTC	TRBV9	TRBD1	few	TRBJ1-2